This T cell receptor (beta chain) was retrieved from a study of T cell responses to AZD1222 COVID-19 vaccine. Study observations and caveats: The span of vaccine-associated CD4 TCRs extended across spike, with dominance at 160-218 and 743-854. Mostly white British, mostly female donors; authors suggested clonal diversity may be underestimated.

A remark on this clone: Its antigen is not identified.

The method was immunoSEQ multiplex PCR; TCRdb's version includes in-frame clones alone and lacks a portion of them. The sample lists 75,000 to 90,000 clones, 75% to 90% occurring once. Researchers grouped second doses given at about 4 or about 12 weeks into one pool. This sample comprised peripheral blood, obtained 28 days after the second AZD1222 dose. This receptor was taken from an adult who received the AZD1222 COVID-19 vaccine.

The CDR3 bases are TGTGCCAGCAGCTCCCCCGGGGACCCCTCCTCCTACAATGAGCAGTTCTTC. The encoded protein is CASSSPGDPSSYNEQFF. This sequence joins TRBV7-3 and TRBJ2-1; D is tentatively TRBD1 or TRBD2 (5 bases each). V gave up 4 bases and J gave up 0 bases, with 16 bases separating them. The CDR3 sequence is 17 residues long. The germline V gene encodes CDR1 SGHTA and CDR2 FQGTGA.